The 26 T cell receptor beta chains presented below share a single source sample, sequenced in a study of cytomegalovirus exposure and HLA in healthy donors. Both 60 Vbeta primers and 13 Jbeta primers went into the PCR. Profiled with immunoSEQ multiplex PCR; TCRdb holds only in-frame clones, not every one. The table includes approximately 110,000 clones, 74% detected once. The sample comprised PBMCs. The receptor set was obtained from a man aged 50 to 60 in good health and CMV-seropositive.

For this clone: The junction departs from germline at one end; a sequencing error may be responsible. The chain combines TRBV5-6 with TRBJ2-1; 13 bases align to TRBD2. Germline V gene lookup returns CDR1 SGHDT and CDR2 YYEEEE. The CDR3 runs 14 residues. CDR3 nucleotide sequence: TGTGCCAGCAGCTTACTAGCGGGAGGGCCGAGGAAGATCTTC. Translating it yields CASSLLAGGPRKIF.

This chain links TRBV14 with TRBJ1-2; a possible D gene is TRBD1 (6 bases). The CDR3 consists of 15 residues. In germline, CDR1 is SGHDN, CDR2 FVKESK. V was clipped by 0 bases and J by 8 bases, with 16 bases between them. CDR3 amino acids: CASSQELGGRRGYTF. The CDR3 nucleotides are TGTGCCAGCAGCCAAGAACTCGGGGGGCGGAGGGGCTACACCTTC.

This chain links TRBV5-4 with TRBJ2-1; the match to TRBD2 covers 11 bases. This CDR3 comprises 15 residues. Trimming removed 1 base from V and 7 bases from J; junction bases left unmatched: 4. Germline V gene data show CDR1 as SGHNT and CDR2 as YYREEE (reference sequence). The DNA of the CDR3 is TGTGCCAGCAGCTTGACTAGCGGGAGTTCGAATGAGCAGTTCTTC. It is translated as CASSLTSGSSNEQFF.

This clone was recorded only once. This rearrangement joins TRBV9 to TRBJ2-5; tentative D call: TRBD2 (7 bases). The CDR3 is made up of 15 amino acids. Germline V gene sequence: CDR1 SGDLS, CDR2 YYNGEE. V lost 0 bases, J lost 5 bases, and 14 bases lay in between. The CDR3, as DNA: TGTGCCAGCAGCGTAGTCGCGGGGGCCGGTGAGACCCAGTACTTC. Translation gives CASSVVAGAGETQYF. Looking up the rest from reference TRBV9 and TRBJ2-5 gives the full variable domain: DSGVTQTPKHLITATGQRVTLRCSPRSGDLSVYWYQQSLDQGLQFLIQYYNGEERAKGNILERFSAQQFPDLHSELNLSSLELGDSALYFCASSVVAGAGETQYFGPGTRLLVL.

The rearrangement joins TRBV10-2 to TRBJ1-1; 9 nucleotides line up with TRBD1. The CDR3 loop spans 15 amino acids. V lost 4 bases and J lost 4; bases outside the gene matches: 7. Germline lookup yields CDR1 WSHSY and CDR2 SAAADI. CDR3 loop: CASSARDRVFTEAFF. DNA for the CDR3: TGCGCCAGCAGTGCGCGGGACAGGGTTTTCACTGAAGCTTTCTTT.

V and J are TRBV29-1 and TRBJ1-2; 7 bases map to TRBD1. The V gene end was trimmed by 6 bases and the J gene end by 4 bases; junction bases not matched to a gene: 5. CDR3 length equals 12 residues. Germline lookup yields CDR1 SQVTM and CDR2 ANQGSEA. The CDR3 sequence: CSVFGTAYGYTF. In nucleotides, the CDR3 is TGCAGCGTATTCGGGACAGCCTATGGCTACACCTTC.

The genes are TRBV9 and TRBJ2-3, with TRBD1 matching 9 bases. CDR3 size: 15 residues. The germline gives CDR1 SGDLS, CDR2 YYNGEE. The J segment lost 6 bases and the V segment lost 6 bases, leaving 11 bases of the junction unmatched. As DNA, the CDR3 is TGTGCCAGCAACTCCGGGACAGGGAATACCGATACGCAGTATTTT. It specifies CASNSGTGNTDTQYF.

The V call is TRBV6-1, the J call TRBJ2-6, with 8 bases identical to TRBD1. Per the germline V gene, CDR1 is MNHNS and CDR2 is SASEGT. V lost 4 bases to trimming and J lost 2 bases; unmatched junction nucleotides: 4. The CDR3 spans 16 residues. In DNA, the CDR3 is TGTGCCAGCAGTGTAACAGGGGGGACTGGGGCCAACGTCCTGACTTTC. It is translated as CASSVTGGTGANVLTF.

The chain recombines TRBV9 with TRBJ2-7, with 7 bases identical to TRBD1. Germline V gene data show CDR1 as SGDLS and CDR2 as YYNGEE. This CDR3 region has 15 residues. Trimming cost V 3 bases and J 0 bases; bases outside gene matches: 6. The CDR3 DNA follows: TGTGCCAGCAGCGCCGCGACAGGGAGCTCCTACGAGCAGTACTTC. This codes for CASSAATGSSYEQYF.

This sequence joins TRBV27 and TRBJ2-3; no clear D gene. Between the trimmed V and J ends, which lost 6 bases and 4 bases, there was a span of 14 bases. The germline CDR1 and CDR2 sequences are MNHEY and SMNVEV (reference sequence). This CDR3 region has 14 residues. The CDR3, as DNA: TGTGCCAGCAGCCCGGGTATAGTGGCAGATACGCAGTATTTT. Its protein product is CASSPGIVADTQYF.

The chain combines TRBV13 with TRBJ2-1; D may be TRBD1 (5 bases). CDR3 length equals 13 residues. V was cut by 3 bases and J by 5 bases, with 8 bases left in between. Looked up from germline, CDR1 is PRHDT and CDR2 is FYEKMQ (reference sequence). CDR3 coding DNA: TGTGCCAGCAGCTTCCTACAGGACAATGAGCAGTTCTTC. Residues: CASSFLQDNEQFF.

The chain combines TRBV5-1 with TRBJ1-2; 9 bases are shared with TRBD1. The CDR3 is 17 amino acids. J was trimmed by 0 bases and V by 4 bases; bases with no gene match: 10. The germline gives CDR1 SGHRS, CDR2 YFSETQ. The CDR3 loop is CASSPDRGSPANYGYTF. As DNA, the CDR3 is TGCGCCAGCAGCCCCGACAGGGGGAGTCCAGCTAACTATGGCTACACCTTC.

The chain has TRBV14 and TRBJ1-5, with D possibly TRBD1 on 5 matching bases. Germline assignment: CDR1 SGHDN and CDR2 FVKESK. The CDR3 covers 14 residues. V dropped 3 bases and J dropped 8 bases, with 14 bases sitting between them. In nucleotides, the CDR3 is TGTGCCAGCAGCCATTCGGCAGGGTTCAAGCCCCAGCATTTT. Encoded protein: CASSHSAGFKPQHF.

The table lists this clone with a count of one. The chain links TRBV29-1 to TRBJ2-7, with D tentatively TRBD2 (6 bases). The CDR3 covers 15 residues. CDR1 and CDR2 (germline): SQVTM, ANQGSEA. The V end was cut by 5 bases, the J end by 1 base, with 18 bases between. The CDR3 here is CSVRLGGINSYEQYF. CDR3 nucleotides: TGCAGCGTTCGCTTGGGGGGAATAAATTCCTACGAGCAGTACTTC.

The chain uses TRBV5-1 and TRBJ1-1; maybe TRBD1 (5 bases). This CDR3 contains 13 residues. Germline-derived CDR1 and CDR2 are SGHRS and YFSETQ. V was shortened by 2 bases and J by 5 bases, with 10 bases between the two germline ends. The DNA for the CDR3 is TGCGCCAGCAGCTTCCAGGGTCGGACTGAAGCTTTCTTT. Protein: CASSFQGRTEAFF.

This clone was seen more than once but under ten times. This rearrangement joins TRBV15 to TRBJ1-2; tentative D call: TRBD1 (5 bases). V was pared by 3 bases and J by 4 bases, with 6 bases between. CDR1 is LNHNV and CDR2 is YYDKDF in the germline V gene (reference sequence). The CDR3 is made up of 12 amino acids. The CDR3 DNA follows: TGTGCCACCAGCAGGGACATCTATGGCTACACCTTC. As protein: CATSRDIYGYTF. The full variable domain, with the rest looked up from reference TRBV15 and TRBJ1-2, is DAMVIQNPRYQVTQFGKPVTLSCSQTLNHNVMYWYQQKSSQAPKLLFHYYDKDFNNEADTPDNFQSRRPNTSFCFLDIRSPGLGDTAMYLCATSRDIYGYTFGSGTRLTVV.

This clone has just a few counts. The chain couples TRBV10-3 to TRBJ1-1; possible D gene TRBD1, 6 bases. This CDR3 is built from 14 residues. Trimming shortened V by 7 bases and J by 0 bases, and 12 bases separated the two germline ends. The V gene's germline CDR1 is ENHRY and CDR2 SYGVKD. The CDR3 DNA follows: TGTGCCATCACACAGGGAGAAATGAACACTGAAGCTTTCTTT. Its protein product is CAITQGEMNTEAFF.

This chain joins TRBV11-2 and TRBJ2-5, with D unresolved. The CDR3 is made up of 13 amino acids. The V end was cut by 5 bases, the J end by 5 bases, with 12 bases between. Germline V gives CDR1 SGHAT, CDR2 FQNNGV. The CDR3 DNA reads TGTGCCAGCAGCGATGAGTTAGTGGAGACCCAGTACTTC. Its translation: CASSDELVETQYF.

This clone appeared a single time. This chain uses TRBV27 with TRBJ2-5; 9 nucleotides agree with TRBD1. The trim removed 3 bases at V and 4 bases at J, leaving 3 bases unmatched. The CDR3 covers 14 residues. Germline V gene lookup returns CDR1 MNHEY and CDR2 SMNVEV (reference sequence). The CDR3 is CASSFNRGRETQYF. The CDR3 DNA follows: TGTGCCAGCAGTTTTAACAGGGGGCGAGAGACCCAGTACTTC.

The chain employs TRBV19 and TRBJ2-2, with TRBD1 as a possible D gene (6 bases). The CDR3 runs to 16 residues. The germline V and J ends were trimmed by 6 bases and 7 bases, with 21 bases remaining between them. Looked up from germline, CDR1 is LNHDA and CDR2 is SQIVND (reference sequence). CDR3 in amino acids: CASSFTGNTKNGELFF. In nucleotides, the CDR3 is TGTGCCAGTAGCTTCACAGGGAATACTAAGAACGGGGAGCTGTTTTTT.

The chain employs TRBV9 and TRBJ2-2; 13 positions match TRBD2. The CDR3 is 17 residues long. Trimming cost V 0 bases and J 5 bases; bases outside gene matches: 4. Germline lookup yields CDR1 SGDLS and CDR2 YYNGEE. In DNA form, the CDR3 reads TGTGCCAGCAGCGTAGAAACTAGCGGGAGGGGAACCGGGGAGCTGTTTTTT. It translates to CASSVETSGRGTGELFF.

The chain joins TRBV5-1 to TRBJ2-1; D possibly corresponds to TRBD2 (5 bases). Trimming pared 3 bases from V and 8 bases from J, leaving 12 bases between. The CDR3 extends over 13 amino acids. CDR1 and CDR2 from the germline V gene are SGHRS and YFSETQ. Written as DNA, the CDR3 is TGCGCCAGCAGCTCCCCTGAGGGTTATGAGCAGTTCTTC. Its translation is CASSSPEGYEQFF.

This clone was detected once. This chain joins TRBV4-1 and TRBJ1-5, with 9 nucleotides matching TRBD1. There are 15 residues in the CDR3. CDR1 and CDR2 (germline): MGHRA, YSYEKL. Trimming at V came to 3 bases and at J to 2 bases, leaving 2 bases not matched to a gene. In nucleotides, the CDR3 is TGCGCCAGCAGCCAGGGACAGGGCGGCAATCAGCCCCAGCATTTT. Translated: CASSQGQGGNQPQHF.

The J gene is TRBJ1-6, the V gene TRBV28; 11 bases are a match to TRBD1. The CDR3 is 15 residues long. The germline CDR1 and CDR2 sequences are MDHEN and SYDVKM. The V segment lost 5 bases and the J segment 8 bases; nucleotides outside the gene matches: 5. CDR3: CASSATGQGDSPLHF. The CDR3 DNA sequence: TGTGCCAGCAGTGCCACGGGACAGGGGGATTCACCCCTCCACTTT.

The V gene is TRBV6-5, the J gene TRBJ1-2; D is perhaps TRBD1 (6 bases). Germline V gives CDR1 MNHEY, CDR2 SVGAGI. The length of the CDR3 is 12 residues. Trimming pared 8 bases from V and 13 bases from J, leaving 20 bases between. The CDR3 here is CASQRRRGRVTF. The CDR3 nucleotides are TGTGCCAGCCAGAGACGCAGGGGCCGCGTCACCTTC.

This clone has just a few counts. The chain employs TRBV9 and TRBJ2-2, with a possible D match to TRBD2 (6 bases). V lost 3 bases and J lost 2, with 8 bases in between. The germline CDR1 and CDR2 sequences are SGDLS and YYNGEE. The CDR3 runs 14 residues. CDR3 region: CASSGGLNTGELFF. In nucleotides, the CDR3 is TGTGCCAGCAGCGGCGGACTAAACACCGGGGAGCTGTTTTTT.